A selection of T cell receptor beta chains follows, all from one sample in a study of T cell responses to AZD1222 COVID-19 vaccine. TCRdb keeps only in-frame clones here, not all; method: immunoSEQ multiplex PCR. The data show about 130,000 clones, with 70% to 90% seen just once and roughly 2% held by the top ten. Sample: peripheral blood, taken on day 0 of AZD1222 vaccination. The source is an adult in good health. Both conserved end residues are part of each CDR3. D genes are given only for firm matches. Clone sizes are given selectively: once, few, many, or a class where the clone is expanded.

TRBV9	TRBJ2-3	TRBD2	.	CASSDGGLVRYF	TGTGCCAGCAGCGATGGGGGACTAGTAAGGTATTTT
TRBV27	TRBJ2-2	.	.	CASSFWRTTNTGELFF	TGTGCCAGCAGTTTCTGGCGGACTACGAACACCGGGGAGCTGTTTTTT
TRBV27	TRBJ2-1	.	.	CASRTGRVYNEQFF	TGTGCCAGCAGGACAGGGAGGGTCTACAATGAGCAGTTCTTC
TRBV27	TRBJ1-2	.	.	CASRTRLGTETFGGYTF	TGTGCCAGCAGAACAAGACTAGGGACCGAAACATTCGGTGGCTACACCTTC
TRBV6-1	TRBJ1-5	TRBD1	.	CASSDPGRGHQPQHF	TGTGCCAGCAGTGACCCGGGGAGGGGGCATCAGCCCCAGCATTTT
TRBV9	TRBJ1-5	.	.	CASSVGSTGQPQHF	TGTGCCAGCAGCGTAGGGAGTACTGGACAGCCCCAGCATTTT
TRBV5-1	TRBJ1-1	.	.	CASSLSFTEAFF	TGCGCCAGCAGCTTAAGTTTCACTGAAGCTTTCTTT
TRBV3-1/TRBV3-2	TRBJ1-6	.	.	CASSRNSPLHF	TGTGCCAGCAGCCGGAATTCACCCCTCCACTTT
TRBV6-5	TRBJ1-2	TRBD1	.	CASRDQGGNNYGYTF	TGTGCCAGCAGAGACCAGGGGGGAAATAACTATGGCTACACCTTC
TRBV2	TRBJ1-1	.	.	CASSEAGGNTEAFF	TGTGCCAGCAGTGAAGCCGGGGGAAACACTGAAGCTTTCTTT
TRBV20-1	TRBJ1-2	.	.	CSATEGDGYTF	TGCAGTGCTACAGAGGGTGACGGCTACACCTTC
TRBV6-5	TRBJ1-6	.	.	CASTLDRNNSPLHF	TGTGCCAGCACTCTGGACAGAAATAATTCACCCCTCCACTTT
TRBV7-9	TRBJ1-5	.	once	CASSLATNQPQHF	TGTGCCAGCAGCTTAGCCACCAATCAGCCCCAGCATTTT
TRBV28	TRBJ2-5	.	.	CASSSLTLDSLQETQYF	TGTGCCAGCAGTTCGCTAACCCTCGACAGCCTTCAAGAGACCCAGTACTTC
TRBV25-1	TRBJ2-1	TRBD1	.	CASSGQGPEQFF	TGTGCCAGCAGTGGACAGGGCCCTGAGCAGTTCTTC
TRBV4-1	TRBJ1-5	.	.	CASSPRQSQGTGSNQPQHF	TGCGCCAGCAGCCCTAGACAGTCCCAAGGGACGGGAAGCAATCAGCCCCAGCATTTT
TRBV7-2	TRBJ2-7	.	.	CASRPGQHSKHYEQYF	TGTGCCAGCAGGCCCGGACAGCACAGCAAACACTACGAGCAGTACTTC
TRBV4-3	TRBJ1-2	TRBD1	.	CASSQDGTGQGAFYGYTF	TGCGCCAGCAGCCAAGATGGGACGGGACAGGGGGCGTTCTATGGCTACACCTTC
TRBV19	TRBJ2-1	TRBD1	.	CASPPNPGQGNNEQFF	TGTGCCAGTCCCCCTAACCCGGGACAGGGTAACAATGAGCAGTTCTTC
TRBV11-2	TRBJ2-5	.	.	CASSLGETQYF	TGTGCCAGCAGCTTAGGAGAGACCCAGTACTTC
TRBV5-4	TRBJ2-4	.	.	CASSLSYGKNIQYF	TGTGCCAGCAGCTTGTCTTATGGCAAAAACATTCAGTACTTC
TRBV2	TRBJ1-4	TRBD1	.	CASSRGPPLTNEKLFF	TGTGCCAGCAGCAGGGGGCCCCCGCTCACAAATGAAAAACTGTTTTTT
TRBV6-5	TRBJ1-2	TRBD1	few	CASSLDRNYGYTF	TGTGCCAGCAGTTTGGACAGGAACTATGGCTACACCTTC
TRBV5-8	TRBJ1-6	.	.	CASSAEGWRGIGSPLHF	TGTGCCAGCAGCGCGGAGGGTTGGCGGGGGATCGGGTCACCCCTCCACTTT
TRBV7-8	TRBJ2-1	.	.	CASSYRDYSPDEQFF	TGTGCCAGCAGCTACAGGGATTACAGCCCCGATGAGCAGTTCTTC
TRBV2	TRBJ1-1	.	.	CATNTGRMNTEAFF	TGTGCAACGAATACAGGACGGATGAACACTGAAGCTTTCTTT
TRBV13	TRBJ2-5	.	.	CASSLDQRETQYF	TGTGCCAGCAGTTTGGACCAGCGCGAGACCCAGTACTTC
TRBV6-2/TRBV6-3	TRBJ1-1	TRBD1	few	CASSRDSQTWAFF	TGTGCCAGCAGTCGGGACAGCCAAACTTGGGCTTTCTTT
TRBV30	TRBJ2-1	.	.	CAWRKDAGSYNEQFF	TGTGCCTGGAGGAAGGACGCGGGCTCCTACAATGAGCAGTTCTTC